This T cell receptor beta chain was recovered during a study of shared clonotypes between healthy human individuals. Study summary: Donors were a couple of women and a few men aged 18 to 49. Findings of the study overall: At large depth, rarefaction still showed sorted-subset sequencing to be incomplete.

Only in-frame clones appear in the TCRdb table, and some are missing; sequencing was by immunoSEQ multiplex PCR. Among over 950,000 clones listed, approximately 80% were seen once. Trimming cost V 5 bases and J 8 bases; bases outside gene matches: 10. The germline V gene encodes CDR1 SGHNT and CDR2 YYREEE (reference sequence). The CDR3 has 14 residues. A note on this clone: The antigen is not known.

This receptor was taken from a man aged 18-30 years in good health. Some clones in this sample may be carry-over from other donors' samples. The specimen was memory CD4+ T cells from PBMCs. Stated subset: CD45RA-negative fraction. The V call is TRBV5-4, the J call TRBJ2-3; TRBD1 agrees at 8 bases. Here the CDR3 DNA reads TGTGCCAGCAGACGGACAGGGACAGCGGCTACGCAGTATTTT. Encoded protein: CASRRTGTAATQYF.